What follows are 21 T cell receptor beta chains derived from one specimen sequenced in a study of CD8 T cells in Susac syndrome. Random-hexamer reverse transcription was applied to roughly 0.5 to 1 ug RNA. TCRdb reprocessed the immunoSEQ multiplex PCR reads via MiXCR and lists one record per CDR3 protein. In the table there are some 170,000 distinct CDR3 sequences, about 93% of which are singletons. Sequencing input: CD4+ T cells from PBMCs. The receptors come from a human donor with Susac syndrome.

The chain is built from TRBV3-1 and TRBJ2-5; 9 bases line up with TRBD2. Germline trimming cut 1 base from V and 1 base from J; bases unmatched to any gene: 7. There are 17 residues in the CDR3. The germline V gene encodes CDR1 LGHDT and CDR2 YNNKEL (reference sequence). The DNA for the CDR3 is TGTGCCAGCAGCCAAGGTGTGAGCGGGGGGACCCAAGAGACCCAGTACTTC. As protein: CASSQGVSGGTQETQYF.

This chain connects TRBV12-3 or TRBV12-4 to TRBJ1-6; D perhaps matches TRBD1 (6 bases). The V end lost 2 bases, the J end lost 8 bases, and 16 bases lay between the germline ends. This CDR3 is built from 16 residues. The CDR3 sequence is CASSLTGLGWYSPLHF. The CDR3 DNA reads as TGTGCCAGCAGTTTAACAGGGTTGGGGTGGTATTCACCCCTCCACTTT.

The CDR3 coding sequence is TGTGCCAGCAGTTACGGGCTAGCGGGAAATAATGAGCAGTTCTTC. The encoded protein is CASSYGLAGNNEQFF. The V and J genes are TRBV6-6 and TRBJ2-1; 9 bases fit TRBD2. V shed 2 bases and J 7 bases; nucleotides not matched to a gene: 6. Germline lookup yields CDR1 MNHNY and CDR2 SVGAGI (reference sequence). The CDR3 consists of 15 residues.

V is TRBV19 and J is TRBJ2-7; D perhaps matches TRBD2 (7 bases). CDR1 and CDR2 from the germline V gene are LNHDA and SQIVND (reference sequence). Trimming took 7 bases from V and 1 from J, leaving 14 bases between them. The CDR3 has 14 residues. For the CDR3, the DNA is TGTGCCAGTAAACCCAGGGGACTATCCTACGAGCAGTACTTC. Translating gives CASKPRGLSYEQYF.

The gene calls are TRBV30 and TRBJ2-7; D might be TRBD1 or TRBD2, each matching 5 bases. Looked up from germline, CDR1 is GTSNPN and CDR2 is SVGIG (reference sequence). With 2 bases removed from V and 3 bases from J, the gap between germline ends came to 11 bases. The CDR3 has 13 amino acids. The CDR3 here is CAWSIGTLYEQYF. The CDR3, as DNA: TGTGCCTGGAGTATCGGGACCCTCTACGAGCAGTACTTC.

The genes are TRBV15 and TRBJ1-1, with 8 bases fitting TRBD1. J was trimmed by 1 base and V by 0 bases; bases with no gene match: 4. This CDR3 region has 16 residues. Germline-derived CDR1 and CDR2 are LNHNV and YYDKDF (reference sequence). This chain's CDR3 is CATSRDPGQENTEAFF. The CDR3 DNA follows: TGTGCCACCAGCAGAGATCCGGGACAGGAGAACACTGAAGCTTTCTTT.

The chain uses TRBV5-1 and TRBJ2-1, with TRBD2 as a possible D gene (6 bases). V was pared by 5 bases and J by 0 bases, with 12 bases between. The CDR3 sequence is 15 residues long. Germline V gene lookup returns CDR1 SGHRS and CDR2 YFSETQ. CDR3 loop: CASSASASSYNEQFF. DNA of the CDR3: TGCGCCAGCAGTGCTAGCGCTAGCTCCTACAATGAGCAGTTCTTC.

The CDR3 loop reads CASSRGASYGYTF. The CDR3 DNA is TGTGCCAGCAGTCGGGGGGCGTCTTATGGCTACACCTTC. This chain joins TRBV12-3 or TRBV12-4 and TRBJ1-2, with D maybe TRBD1 (6 bases). V lost 5 bases and J 5 bases, leaving 12 bases between the germline ends. The CDR3 contains 13 residues.

V gene TRBV4-2 combines with J gene TRBJ2-7; possibly TRBD1 or TRBD2 for D (6 bases each). Germline-derived CDR1 and CDR2 are LGHNA and YNFKEQ. The CDR3 sequence is 14 residues long. The V end was cut by 0 bases, the J end by 3 bases, with 9 bases between. The CDR3 sequence is CASSQEGGFYEQYF. Here the CDR3 DNA reads TGTGCCAGCAGCCAAGAAGGGGGGTTCTACGAGCAGTACTTC.

This chain uses TRBV30 with TRBJ2-5, with D perhaps matching TRBD1 or TRBD2 (6 bases each). The CDR3 sequence is 13 residues long. Germline V CDR1 and CDR2: GTSNPN, SVGIG (reference sequence). The V end was cut by 2 bases, the J end by 4 bases, with 11 bases between. The CDR3 DNA reads TGTGCCTGGAGTCGATGGGGGGCAGAGACCCAGTACTTC. This sequence encodes CAWSRWGAETQYF.

The chain recombines TRBV30 with TRBJ1-1, with D unresolved. This CDR3 region has 13 residues. Germline loops: CDR1 GTSNPN, CDR2 SVGIG (reference sequence). The germline V and J ends were trimmed by 6 bases and 0 bases, with 11 bases remaining between them. This chain's CDR3 is CACLSGMNTEAFF. CDR3 DNA: TGTGCCTGCTTATCTGGGATGAACACTGAAGCTTTCTTT.

The DNA of the CDR3 is TGCAGTGCTAGAAACAGCGTGAACACTGAAGCTTTCTTT. Translating gives CSARNSVNTEAFF. This sequence joins TRBV20-1 and TRBJ1-1, with D uncertain. Trimming cost V 2 bases and J 0 bases, with 7 bases left between them. Germline-derived CDR1 and CDR2 are DFQATT and SNEGSKA (reference sequence). The CDR3 covers 13 residues.

This sequence joins TRBV12-3 or TRBV12-4 and TRBJ1-2; a possible D gene is TRBD1 (5 bases). V dropped 3 bases and J dropped 6 bases, with 11 bases sitting between them. There are 13 residues in the CDR3. The CDR3 bases are TGTGCCAGCAGTTTGAATTCAGGGAATGGCTACACCTTC. The encoded protein is CASSLNSGNGYTF.

V usage is TRBV27 and J usage is TRBJ2-5; D ambiguous. This CDR3 contains 14 residues. Germline lookup yields CDR1 MNHEY and CDR2 SMNVEV (reference sequence). The V end was cut by 0 bases, the J end by 3 bases, with 8 bases between. Here the CDR3 reads CASSLSPEEETQYF. The DNA for the CDR3 is TGTGCCAGCAGTTTATCGCCCGAAGAAGAGACCCAGTACTTC.

V and J are TRBV12-3 or TRBV12-4 and TRBJ2-1, with D maybe TRBD1 (5 bases). This CDR3 comprises 13 residues. V was pared by 7 bases and J by 8 bases, with 15 bases between. Here the CDR3 reads CASTLLQGDEQFF. CDR3 in DNA: TGTGCCAGCACCCTACTACAAGGGGATGAGCAGTTCTTC.

V is TRBV20-1 and J is TRBJ2-1; D might be TRBD1 (5 bases). V lost 4 bases and J 9 bases, leaving 13 bases between the germline ends. The CDR3 is 12 residues long. Germline assignment: CDR1 DFQATT and CDR2 SNEGSKA (reference sequence). CDR3 residues: CSATSRVTEQFF. The DNA of the CDR3 is TGCAGTGCTACCTCCAGGGTAACTGAGCAGTTCTTC.

This chain links TRBV5-1 with TRBJ1-1; D unclear. V lost 0 bases, J lost 4 bases, and 13 bases lay in between. The length of the CDR3 is 15 residues. CDR1 is SGHRS and CDR2 is YFSETQ in the germline V gene. CDR3 residues: CASSLGGRVGTEAFF. CDR3 DNA sequence: TGCGCCAGCAGCTTGGGGGGTAGGGTAGGCACTGAAGCTTTCTTT.

This clonotype was recorded only once. The V and J genes are TRBV5-1 and TRBJ1-1; no firm D call. This CDR3 region has 18 residues. From germline, CDR1 is SGHRS and CDR2 YFSETQ. V lost 4 bases and J 4 bases, leaving 26 bases between the germline ends. This CDR3 reads CASSRGWETSGSGTEAFF. CDR3 in DNA: TGCGCCAGCAGCCGGGGATGGGAAACTAGCGGTTCGGGCACTGAAGCTTTCTTT.

This chain links TRBV20-1 with TRBJ1-1; weak D call: TRBD1 (6 bases). The V and J ends lost 6 bases and 1 base respectively, with 15 bases between them. The CDR3 is 14 residues long. CDR1 and CDR2 from the germline V gene are DFQATT and SNEGSKA (reference sequence). As DNA, the CDR3 is TGCAGTGCGCAGTCAGGGGCGAGGAACACTGAAGCTTTCTTT. Its translation is CSAQSGARNTEAFF.

The sample holds a few counts of this clonotype. This sequence joins TRBV7-2 and TRBJ2-3; D uncertain. Trimming took off 2 bases at V and 6 bases at J, with 6 bases between the two ends. Germline-derived CDR1 and CDR2 are SGHTA and FQGNSA. This CDR3 has 12 amino acids. The chain's CDR3 is CASSLSADTQYF. CDR3 DNA: TGTGCCAGCAGCTTAAGCGCGGATACGCAGTATTTT.

This sequence joins TRBV9 and TRBJ2-1; TRBD2 is a possible D gene (6 bases). The CDR3 totals 16 residues. Germline CDR1 reads SGDLS; CDR2 reads YYNGEE. The V and J ends lost 0 bases and 6 bases respectively, with 16 bases between them. The CDR3 spells CASSVARSGVPNEQFF. The CDR3 bases are TGTGCCAGCAGCGTAGCTCGGTCGGGAGTGCCCAATGAGCAGTTCTTC.